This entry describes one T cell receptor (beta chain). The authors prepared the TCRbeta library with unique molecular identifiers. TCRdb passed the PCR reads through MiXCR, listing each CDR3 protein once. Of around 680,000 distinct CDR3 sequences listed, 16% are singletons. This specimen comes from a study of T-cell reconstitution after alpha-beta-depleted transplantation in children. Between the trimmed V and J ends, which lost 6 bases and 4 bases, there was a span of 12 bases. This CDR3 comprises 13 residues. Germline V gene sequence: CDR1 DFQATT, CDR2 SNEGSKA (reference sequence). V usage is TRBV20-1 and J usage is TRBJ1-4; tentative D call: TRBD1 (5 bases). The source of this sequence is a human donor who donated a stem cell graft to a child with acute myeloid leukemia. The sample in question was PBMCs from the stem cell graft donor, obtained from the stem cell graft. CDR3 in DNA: TGCAGTGCCCCTAGGGGCTTTAATGAAAAACTGTTTTTT. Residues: CSAPRGFNEKLFF.